This note documents a single T cell receptor (beta chain) sequence. The antigen is unknown. The sample originates from a study of cytomegalovirus exposure and HLA in healthy donors. The PCR was carried out with 60 Vbeta primers and 13 Jbeta primers. Assay used: immunoSEQ multiplex PCR; TCRdb lists only in-frame clones, some missing. The sample shows around 100,000 clones, roughly 70% of them seen only once. Donors sampled were nominally healthy, though unrecorded immune exposures were likely. General study results and limits: A further, later analysis showed that HLA-associated TCR beta chains (compared with equally common others) were more clonally expanded. Fewer N-insertions (relative to the approximately 700-donor mean) were reportedly seen in an Asian-associated ancestry cluster in a later analysis.

This sequence originates from a woman aged 18-30 years in good health and CMV-seropositive. The source material was PBMCs.

As DNA, the CDR3 is TGTGCCAGCAGTGGGGTGGGGGCCAACACTGAAGCTTTCTTT. It encodes CASSGVGANTEAFF. The chain combines TRBV28 with TRBJ1-1; TRBD1 is a possible D gene (6 bases). The CDR3 extends over 14 amino acids. Trimming removed 5 bases at V and 2 bases at J, with 12 bases between. The germline gives CDR1 MDHEN, CDR2 SYDVKM.